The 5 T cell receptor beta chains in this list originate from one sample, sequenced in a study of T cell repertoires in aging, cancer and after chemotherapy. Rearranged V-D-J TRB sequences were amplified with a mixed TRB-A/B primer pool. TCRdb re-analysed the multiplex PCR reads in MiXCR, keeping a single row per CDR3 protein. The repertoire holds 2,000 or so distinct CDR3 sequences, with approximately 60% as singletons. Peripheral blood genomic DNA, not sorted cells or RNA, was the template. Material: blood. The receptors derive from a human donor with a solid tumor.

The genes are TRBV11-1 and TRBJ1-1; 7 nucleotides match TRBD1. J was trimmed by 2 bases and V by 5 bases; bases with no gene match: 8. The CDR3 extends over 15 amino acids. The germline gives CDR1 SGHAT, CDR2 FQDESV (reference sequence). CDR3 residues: CASSPRTGGNTEAFF. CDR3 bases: TGTGCCAGCAGCCCCCGGACAGGTGGAAACACTGAAGCTTTCTTT.

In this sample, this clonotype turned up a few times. The DNA for the CDR3 is TGTGCCAGTAGCCCCCGGACTAGGGGAGGTTACAATGAGCAGTTCTTC. Translating gives CASSPRTRGGYNEQFF. J is TRBJ2-1 and V is TRBV19, with 7 positions matching TRBD2. The CDR3 loop spans 16 amino acids. The V gene's germline CDR1 is LNHDA and CDR2 SQIVND (reference sequence). The V gene end was trimmed by 6 bases and the J gene end by 4 bases; junction bases not matched to a gene: 12. The full variable domain, with the rest looked up from reference TRBV19 and TRBJ2-1, is DGGITQSPKYLFRKEGQNVTLSCEQNLNHDAMYWYRQDPGQGLRLIYYSQIVNDFQKGDIAEGYSVSREKKESFPLTVTSAQKNPTAFYLCASSPRTRGGYNEQFFGPGTRLTVL.

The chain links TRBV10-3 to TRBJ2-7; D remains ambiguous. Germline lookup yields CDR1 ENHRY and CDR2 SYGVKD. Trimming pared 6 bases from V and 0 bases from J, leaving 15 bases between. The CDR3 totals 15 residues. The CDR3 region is CAIRSALGSSYEQYF. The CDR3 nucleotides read TGTGCCATCAGGTCCGCACTTGGAAGCTCCTACGAGCAGTACTTC.

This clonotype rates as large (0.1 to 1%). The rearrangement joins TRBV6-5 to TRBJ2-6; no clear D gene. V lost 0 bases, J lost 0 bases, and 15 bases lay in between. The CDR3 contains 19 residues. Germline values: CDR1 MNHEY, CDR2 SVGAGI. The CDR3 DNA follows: TGTGCCAGCAGTTACTCATTGGGTCAGGTGCACTCTGGGGCCAACGTCCTGACTTTC. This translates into CASSYSLGQVHSGANVLTF.

CDR3 residues: CATSSLVRWLDTIYF. CDR3 coding DNA: TGTGCCACCAGCAGTCTGGTACGGTGGTTGGACACCATATATTTT. V usage is TRBV15 and J usage is TRBJ1-3, with D unresolved. V was trimmed by 3 bases and J by 8 bases, leaving 17 bases between them. Germline-derived CDR1 and CDR2 are LNHNV and YYDKDF (reference sequence). CDR3 size: 15 residues.